This T cell receptor (beta chain) appears in the sequencing data of a study of shared clonotypes between healthy human individuals (dated by TCRdb to about 2020). In the study overall: A few men and two women, aged 18 to 49 years, made up the cohort. To estimate repertoire size and how much clonotypes are shared between individuals, the study performed deep sequencing of blood TCR repertoires from a few healthy adults. To increase sequencing depth and limit assay-specific biases, TCR repertoire library preparation and sequencing were carried out by different laboratories using diverse techniques. Between about 0.94 and 8.9 billion PBMCs per donor were obtained by leukapheresis. For each donor, three plates each were used for CD4 naive and CD4 memory, two plates were used for CD8 naive, and one plate was used for CD8 memory.

Healthy HIV-negative adults with no recently reported acute infections or vaccinations were included as donors. All donors were Caucasian adults living in Nashville, Tennessee, USA. CD4+ T cells were enriched through magnetic negative selection, after which naive cells were positively selected on CD45RA and the remaining negative fraction served as the memory subset. After blood collection by leukapheresis, PBMCs were isolated using Ficoll-Histopaque density gradient centrifugation and then cryopreserved in the vapor phase of liquid nitrogen. Analytical flow cytometry was used to check the purity and quantity of every magnetically sorted T cell population. From each sorted fraction, genomic DNA was isolated and quantified by UV absorbance on a Nanodrop 2000c. CDR1 is given as SGHNT and CDR2 as YYREEE, both from the germline V gene (reference sequence). After removal of 0 bases from V and 6 bases from J, the junction retains 9 bases not matched to a gene. Including cysteine and phenylalanine, the CDR3 has 16 amino acids. Only the CDR3 portion is preserved as DNA: 48 bases, with reading frame beginning at the first base.

Comments on this clone: The target of this receptor is not known. Base qualities are not provided; no much larger clone lies one nucleotide away.

TCR CDR3 regions were amplified from genomic DNA by multiplex PCR using the deep immunoSEQ assay. Genomic DNA extracted from each cell subset was distributed evenly over all wells of several immunoSEQ 96-well plates, and each plate served as one replicate. For sorted subsets, about 0.2 ug genomic DNA, equal to about 30,000 T cell genomes, was loaded into each replicate PCR. The purified libraries were quantified using a Qubit 3.0 fluorometer, sized with a Bioanalyzer 2100, and then quantified again using the KAPA Library Quantification kit. A separate single-read 150-cycle Illumina NextSeq 550 flow cell was used to sequence each immunoSEQ 96-well plate. As for the authors' bioinformatics: Because the immunoSEQ output held only junctional sequences and lacked quality scores, the filtering could not match the filtering applied to full-length reads. To assign V/J genes and CDR3, sequences were annotated using PyIR, a Python wrapper for IgBLAST v1.9, with IMGT germline references. Reads were filtered out if the reads had weak V/J assignments (E-value above 1e-6), no CDR3, stop codons, out-of-frame junctions, or ambiguous translated residues. V3J clonotypes were defined by identical inferred V gene, J gene, and CDR3 amino acid sequence. Percentage overlap between repertoires was computed as shared unique clonotypes divided by the size of the smaller repertoire. RTK rarefaction, the Chao1 estimator, and Recon v2.1 estimates of unobserved clonotypes were used to assess repertoire richness. Generation probabilities for all TCRbeta clonotypes obtained by the gDNA method from a few donors were computed using OLGA. TCRdb's version of the immuneACCESS table is confined to in-frame rearrangements and falls short of the full clone set. An unresolved V gene accounts for under half of the shortfall where checked; the remainder is of unknown origin. Clone size and the V and J calls come from that table; the DNA yielded D and trimming. This sample holds millions of clones; approximately 94% were observed only once. The leading ten clones occupy about 0.13% of the sample.

General study outcomes and caveats: Incomplete sequencing was indicated by rarefaction of sorted-subset datasets, despite the large sequencing depth. When a few donors were compared, the shared fraction of clonotypes was about 5% for naive CD4, about 4% for naive CD8, roughly 2.5% for memory CD4, and 0.35% to 0.4% for memory CD8. Sampling was restricted to blood, and TCR repertoires in tissue are likely to differ from TCR repertoires in blood. Because the study included a small number of donors, the genetic and exposure-history diversity represented was limited. Pairwise subsampling led to the expectation that sequencing depth would affect the degree of clonotype sharing among donors. Estimated clonotype richness was generally larger for naive than for memory subsets. Higher generation probabilities were observed for clonotypes shared by all four sorted-subset donors than for non-shared clonotypes.

This receptor was taken from a man aged 18 to 29 in good health. The rearranged segments are TRBV5-4 and TRBJ2-3; TRBD2 lines up with 8 middle nucleotides. Sequencing was done on a sample of naive CD4+ T cells sorted from blood. Per the publication, the cell subset or site label means: CD45RA+ positively selected. DNA sequence: TGTGCCAGCAGCTTGGGGACGGGAGGGCTAAGGGATACGCAGTATTTT. It is translated as CASSLGTGGLRDTQYF.